This passage covers 31 T cell receptor beta chains from one sample sequenced in a study of blood T cells in healthy people across ages. A second 7 to 11 cycle PCR used barcoded and J-beta primers. TCRdb reprocessed the 5' RACE reads via MiXCR and lists one record per CDR3 protein. The table has 1.5 million to 2 million distinct CDR3 sequences, 49% seen once. What was sequenced was blood. Every receptor here comes from a woman aged 35 to 49 in good health.

The table lists this clonotype with a few counts. The genes are TRBV7-9 and TRBJ1-5; 10 nucleotides align to TRBD1. V lost 4 bases, J lost 7 bases, and 7 bases stayed unmatched. Germline V lookup: CDR1 SEHNR, CDR2 FQNEAQ (reference sequence). The CDR3 covers 15 residues. CDR3 bases: TGTGCCAGCAGCTCCGGACAGGGGGAACGGCAGCCCCAGCATTTT. It encodes CASSSGQGERQPQHF.

This clonotype was observed a handful of times. The V and J genes are TRBV5-1 and TRBJ2-6; unclear D gene. Germline CDR1 is SGHRS and CDR2 is YFSETQ. The CDR3 is 14 residues long. Trimming shortened V by 4 bases and J by 0 bases, and 5 bases separated the two germline ends. The CDR3 region is CASSVYSGANVLTF. The CDR3 nucleotides read TGCGCCAGCAGCGTCTACTCTGGGGCCAACGTCCTGACTTTC. Filled out from reference TRBV5-1 and TRBJ2-6, the complete variable domain reads KAGVTQTPRYLIKTRGQQVTLSCSPISGHRSVSWYQQTPGQGLQFLFEYFSETQRNKGNFPGRFSGRQFSNSRSEMNVSTLELGDSALYLCASSVYSGANVLTFGAGSRLTVL.

The DNA of the CDR3 is TGTGCCAGCACCGTGCGATTTAGCTCTGGGGCCAACGTCCTGACTTTC. Its protein product is CASTVRFSSGANVLTF. The chain combines TRBV28 with TRBJ2-6; D ambiguous. The CDR3 runs to 16 residues. Germline CDR1 and CDR2: MDHEN and SYDVKM. Trimming took off 7 bases at V and 0 bases at J, with 13 bases between the two ends. Full variable domain (rest looked up from reference TRBV28 and TRBJ2-6): DVKVTQSSRYLVKRTGEKVFLECVQDMDHENMFWYRQDPGLGLRLIYFSYDVKMKEKGDIPEGYSVSREKKERFSLILESASTNQTSMYLCASTVRFSSGANVLTFGAGSRLTVL.

This chain links TRBV19 with TRBJ2-5; 7 nucleotides align to TRBD1. The CDR3 has 14 amino acids. The V and J ends lost 7 bases and 5 bases, in that order; junction bases with no gene match: 10. Germline V gene data show CDR1 as LNHDA and CDR2 as SQIVND (reference sequence). The CDR3 DNA reads as TGTGCCAGTAAACAACAGGGGTTTGTCGAGACCCAGTACTTC. It is translated as CASKQQGFVETQYF.

The rearrangement uses TRBV6-5 and TRBJ2-3, with D perhaps TRBD1 (6 bases). V lost 8 bases and J 1 base, leaving 16 bases between the germline ends. Germline values: CDR1 MNHEY, CDR2 SVGAGI. The CDR3 spans 15 residues. The CDR3 nucleotides read TGTGCCAGCGTCCCGACAGGAGGCGGCACAGATACGCAGTATTTT. Its translation: CASVPTGGGTDTQYF.

The rearrangement joins TRBV24-1 to TRBJ2-5, with no clear D. V was clipped by 1 base and J by 7 bases, with 3 bases between them. CDR1 is KGHDR, CDR2 SFDVKD, per germline. This CDR3 has 11 amino acids. The CDR3 DNA sequence: TGTGCCACCAGTGATTTAGGGACCCAGTACTTC. Translated: CATSDLGTQYF.

V and J are TRBV6-1 and TRBJ2-1, with a weak D call TRBD2 (5 bases). CDR1 MNHNS and CDR2 SASEGT come from the germline V gene. The CDR3 runs to 16 residues. V lost 2 bases and J 4 bases, leaving 15 bases between the germline ends. CDR3 amino acids: CASSELADARYNEQFF. The CDR3 coding sequence is TGTGCCAGCAGTGAACTAGCCGATGCACGATACAATGAGCAGTTCTTC.

This clonotype has just a few counts. This chain links TRBV3-1 with TRBJ2-1; tentatively, D is TRBD1 or TRBD2 (5 bases each). The germline V gene encodes CDR1 LGHDT and CDR2 YNNKEL (reference sequence). This CDR3 contains 15 residues. Deletions cut 5 bases from V and 5 bases from J, with 16 bases between. In nucleotides, the CDR3 is TGTGCCAGCAGCTCATTGGGGACCGGAAACAATGAGCAGTTCTTC. It specifies CASSSLGTGNNEQFF.

The chain combines TRBV6-4 with TRBJ2-5; TRBD2 might be the D (6 bases). The V end lost 4 bases, the J end lost 1 base, and 16 bases lay between the germline ends. Germline loops: CDR1 MRHNA, CDR2 SNTAGT. The CDR3 consists of 16 residues. CDR3 in DNA: TGTGCCAGCAGTGCCCCGGACTATCCCCGCCAAGAGACCCAGTACTTC. It is translated as CASSAPDYPRQETQYF.

This chain links TRBV24-1 with TRBJ2-5; 8 bases are shared with TRBD2. Germline V lookup: CDR1 KGHDR, CDR2 SFDVKD. The length of the CDR3 is 17 residues. J lost 4 bases, V lost 4 bases, and 13 bases had no gene match. The CDR3 reads CATSDGQRLAMGETQYF. The CDR3 bases are TGTGCCACCAGTGACGGACAGAGACTAGCGATGGGAGAGACCCAGTACTTC.

The genes are TRBV9 and TRBJ2-5; possibly TRBD2 for D (5 bases). The CDR3 is 16 residues long. The V end lost 2 bases, the J end lost 1 base, and 15 bases lay between the germline ends. CDR1 and CDR2 from the germline V gene are SGDLS and YYNGEE. The chain's CDR3 is CASSVSASSVQETQYF. CDR3 sequence (DNA): TGTGCCAGCAGCGTTTCCGCTAGCAGTGTCCAAGAGACCCAGTACTTC.

The chain uses TRBV4-2 and TRBJ1-5, with D tentatively TRBD1 (5 bases). CDR3 length: 15 residues. Germline loops: CDR1 LGHNA, CDR2 YNFKEQ. Trimming left V 0 bases short and J 4 bases short, with 10 bases between. As DNA, the CDR3 is TGTGCCAGCAGCCAAGACACAGGTTGGAATCAGCCCCAGCATTTT. As protein: CASSQDTGWNQPQHF.

In this sample, this clonotype turned up a few times. The chain carries TRBV29-1 and TRBJ2-3, with 7 positions matching TRBD2. Unmatched junction bases numbered 11, after V lost 6 bases and J lost 2 bases. This CDR3 is built from 15 residues. Germline V gene lookup returns CDR1 SQVTM and CDR2 ANQGSEA. CDR3 region: CSVRLAQAPTDTQYF. Here the CDR3 DNA reads TGCAGCGTGAGACTAGCTCAAGCCCCCACAGATACGCAGTATTTT.

This chain joins TRBV6-2 or TRBV6-3 and TRBJ2-4; no reliable D call. Germline V gene lookup returns CDR1 MNHEY and CDR2 SVGEGT. There are 16 residues in the CDR3. Trimming pared 5 bases from V and 0 bases from J, leaving 14 bases between. The CDR3 DNA is TGTGCCAGCAGTCATCACGTTGGGCTAGCCAAAAACATTCAGTACTTC. It specifies CASSHHVGLAKNIQYF.

V usage is TRBV6-2 or TRBV6-3 and J usage is TRBJ2-4; a possible D gene is TRBD1 (5 bases). Germline-derived CDR1 and CDR2 are MNHEY and SVGEGT. The CDR3 has 14 amino acids. V was trimmed by 10 bases and J by 0 bases, leaving 13 bases between them. The DNA for the CDR3 is TGTGCCACGGAACTAAGGGGAGCCAAAAACATTCAGTACTTC. Encoded protein: CATELRGAKNIQYF.

J is TRBJ2-5 and V is TRBV6-2 or TRBV6-3; TRBD2 is a possible D gene (6 bases). The CDR3 sequence is 14 residues long. The germline V and J ends were trimmed by 6 bases and 2 bases, with 13 bases remaining between them. Looked up from germline, CDR1 is MNHEY and CDR2 is SVGEGT. CDR3 residues: CASRRREFQETQYF. CDR3 nucleotide sequence: TGTGCCAGCAGGAGGAGGGAGTTTCAAGAGACCCAGTACTTC.

This clonotype occurred a few times. The rearrangement joins TRBV27 to TRBJ2-5; tentative D call: TRBD2 (6 bases). The CDR3 is 13 amino acids. The ends were cut back, 5 bases at V and 9 bases at J, with 16 bases in the middle. Germline values: CDR1 MNHEY, CDR2 SMNVEV (reference sequence). DNA of the CDR3: TGTGCCAGCAGTCAGACTCGGGAGTGGGCCCAGTACTTC. This translates into CASSQTREWAQYF.

The rearrangement uses TRBV12-5 and TRBJ1-1; 8 nucleotides align to TRBD1. V dropped 5 bases and J dropped 1; count of bases not matched to a gene: 6. The germline V gene encodes CDR1 LGHNT and CDR2 FRNRAP. This CDR3 contains 15 residues. In DNA form, the CDR3 reads TGTGCTAGTGGTCCCGGGGACAGGAGGAACACTGAAGCTTTCTTT. Translation gives CASGPGDRRNTEAFF.

This chain links TRBV15 with TRBJ2-3; D not certain. Looked up from germline, CDR1 is LNHNV and CDR2 is YYDKDF (reference sequence). This CDR3 contains 16 residues. V lost 3 bases and J lost 1, with 14 bases in between. CDR3 region: CATSRYVPSGTDTQYF. The CDR3 DNA sequence: TGTGCCACCAGCAGGTACGTCCCTTCGGGCACAGATACGCAGTATTTT.

The V and J genes are TRBV6-2 or TRBV6-3 and TRBJ2-5; no clear D gene. The CDR3 has 15 residues. Germline-derived CDR1 and CDR2 are MNHEY and SVGEGT. Trimming removed 7 bases from V and 4 bases from J, with 19 bases in between. CDR3 region: CASNSLAQWGETQYF. The CDR3, as DNA: TGTGCCAGCAATTCACTCGCCCAATGGGGAGAGACCCAGTACTTC.

This clonotype was detected once. The chain recombines TRBV4-3 with TRBJ2-1; the D is unclear. Germline V lookup: CDR1 LGHNA, CDR2 YSLEER. The CDR3 has 20 amino acids. V was clipped by 2 bases and J by 0 bases, with 23 bases between them. The CDR3 is CASSQYWSPPPESSYNEQFF. The CDR3, as DNA: TGCGCCAGCAGCCAATACTGGTCGCCACCTCCCGAGAGCTCCTACAATGAGCAGTTCTTC.

The rearrangement links TRBV18 to TRBJ2-5, with D unresolved. V lost 1 base and J 2 bases, leaving 11 bases between the germline ends. Germline loops: CDR1 KGHSH, CDR2 LQKENI. The CDR3 extends over 15 amino acids. The CDR3 protein is CASSPRGWGQETQYF. The DNA of the CDR3 is TGTGCCAGCTCACCACGGGGTTGGGGTCAAGAGACCCAGTACTTC.

This clonotype has more than one count but fewer than ten. This chain links TRBV4-3 with TRBJ2-1; D ambiguous. The CDR3 consists of 16 residues. Germline V gene lookup returns CDR1 LGHNA and CDR2 YSLEER. Trimming shortened V by 0 bases and J by 2 bases, and 11 bases separated the two germline ends. This chain's CDR3 is CASSQDPEAPYNEQFF. The CDR3 DNA sequence: TGCGCCAGCAGCCAAGATCCAGAGGCCCCCTACAATGAGCAGTTCTTC.

In its sample, this clonotype was seen once. This chain links TRBV28 with TRBJ2-1; no clear D gene. This CDR3 is 15 amino acids long. CDR1 is MDHEN, CDR2 SYDVKM, per germline. Trimming stripped 4 bases from V and 0 bases from J, with 10 bases between. The chain's CDR3 is CASSWESSSYNEQFF. The CDR3 region has the DNA TGTGCCAGCAGTTGGGAATCGAGCTCCTACAATGAGCAGTTCTTC.

The CDR3 nucleotides are TGTGCCATCAGGCCCTGGGTTCCTCAAGACACAGATACGCAGTATTTT. Amino acid sequence: CAIRPWVPQDTDTQYF. The V and J genes are TRBV10-3 and TRBJ2-3, with D unresolved. V was clipped by 6 bases and J by 2 bases, with 18 bases between them. The CDR3 consists of 16 residues. Germline V gene lookup returns CDR1 ENHRY and CDR2 SYGVKD.

This clonotype was counted a few times. The V call is TRBV12-3 or TRBV12-4, the J call TRBJ2-5, with TRBD2 matching over 7 bases. The CDR3 contains 14 residues. The ends lost 3 bases at V and 5 bases at J; junction bases unmatched: 6. The chain's CDR3 is CASSFGGGMETQYF. In nucleotides, the CDR3 is TGTGCCAGCAGTTTTGGCGGGGGAATGGAGACCCAGTACTTC.

This clonotype was observed a few times. The genes are TRBV6-5 and TRBJ2-5, with D perhaps assigned TRBD1 or TRBD2 (5 bases each). This CDR3 contains 14 residues. The V gene's germline CDR1 is MNHEY and CDR2 SVGAGI. V lost 2 bases and J 4 bases, leaving 11 bases between the germline ends. The CDR3 DNA reads TGTGCCAGCAGTTACCTAGGGGACCCAGAGACCCAGTACTTC. The encoded protein is CASSYLGDPETQYF.

The V gene is TRBV6-5, the J gene TRBJ2-5; no reliable D call. Germline V gene lookup returns CDR1 MNHEY and CDR2 SVGAGI. The CDR3 contains 13 residues. The V and J ends lost 6 bases and 1 base respectively, with 9 bases between them. CDR3 sequence (DNA): TGTGCCAGCAGCGAGTTAATCCAAGAGACCCAGTACTTC. Its protein is CASSELIQETQYF.

This sequence joins TRBV7-9 and TRBJ1-2; 9 nucleotides align to TRBD1. The CDR3 consists of 14 residues. The V segment lost 5 bases and the J segment 6 bases; nucleotides outside the gene matches: 7. Germline V gene sequence: CDR1 SEHNR, CDR2 FQNEAQ (reference sequence). CDR3 sequence (DNA): TGTGCCAGCAGCCGTACAGGGGGCGTGAATGGCTACACCTTC. Translating gives CASSRTGGVNGYTF.

About this clonotype itself: An end of the junction differs from the germline gene, which may be a read error. The chain carries TRBV28 and TRBJ1-2; D not certain. The length of the CDR3 is 15 residues. The germline CDR1 and CDR2 sequences are MDHEN and SYDVKM. CDR3 sequence (DNA): TGTGCCAGCACCCCTCGAAATATCGGCAACTCTGGCTACACCTTC. Encoded protein: CASTPRNIGNSGYTF.

V usage is TRBV5-1 and J usage is TRBJ2-1; TRBD2 matches at 8 bases. Germline lookup yields CDR1 SGHRS and CDR2 YFSETQ. The CDR3 sequence is 13 residues long. Trimming took 3 bases from V and 9 from J; bases not matched to a gene: 5. CDR3 in DNA: TGCGCCAGCAGCTCGCGGACTAGCATTGAGCAGTTCTTC. Residues: CASSSRTSIEQFF.